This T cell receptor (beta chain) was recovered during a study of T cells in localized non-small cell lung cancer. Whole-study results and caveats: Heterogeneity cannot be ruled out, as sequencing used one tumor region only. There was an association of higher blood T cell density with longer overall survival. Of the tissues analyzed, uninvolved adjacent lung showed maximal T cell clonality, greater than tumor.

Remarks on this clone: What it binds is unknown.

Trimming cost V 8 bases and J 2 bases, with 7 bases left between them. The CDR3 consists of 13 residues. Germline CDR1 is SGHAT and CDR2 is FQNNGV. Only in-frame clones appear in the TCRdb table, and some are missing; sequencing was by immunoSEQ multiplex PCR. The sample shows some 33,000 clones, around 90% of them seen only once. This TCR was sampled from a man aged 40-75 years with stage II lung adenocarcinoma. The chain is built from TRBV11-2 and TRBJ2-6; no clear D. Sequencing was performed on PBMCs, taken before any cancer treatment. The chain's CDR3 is CASGLAGANVLTF. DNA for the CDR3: TGTGCCAGCGGGCTAGCTGGGGCCAACGTCCTGACTTTC.